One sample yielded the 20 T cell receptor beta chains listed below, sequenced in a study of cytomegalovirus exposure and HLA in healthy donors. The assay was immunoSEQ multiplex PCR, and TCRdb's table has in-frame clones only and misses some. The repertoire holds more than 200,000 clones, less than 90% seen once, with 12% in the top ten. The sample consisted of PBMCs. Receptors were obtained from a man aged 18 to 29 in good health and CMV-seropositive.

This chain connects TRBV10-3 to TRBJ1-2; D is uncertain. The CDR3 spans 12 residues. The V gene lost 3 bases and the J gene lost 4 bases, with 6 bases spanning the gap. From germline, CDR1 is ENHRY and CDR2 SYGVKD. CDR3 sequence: CAISELGYGYTF. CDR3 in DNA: TGTGCCATCAGTGAACTAGGCTATGGCTACACCTTC.

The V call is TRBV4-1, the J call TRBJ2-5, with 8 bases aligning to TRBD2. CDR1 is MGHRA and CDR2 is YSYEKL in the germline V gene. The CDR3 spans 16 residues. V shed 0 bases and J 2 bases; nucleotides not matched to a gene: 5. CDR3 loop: CASSQDPLAEQETQYF. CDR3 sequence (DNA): TGCGCCAGCAGCCAAGATCCACTAGCGGAACAAGAGACCCAGTACTTC.

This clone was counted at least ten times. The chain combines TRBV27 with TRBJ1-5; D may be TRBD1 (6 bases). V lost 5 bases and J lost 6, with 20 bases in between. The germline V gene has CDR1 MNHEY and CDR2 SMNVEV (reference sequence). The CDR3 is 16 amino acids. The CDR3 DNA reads TGTGCCAGCAGTCTAACGACAGGCGGAGGTGGTCAGCCCCAGCATTTT. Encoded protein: CASSLTTGGGGQPQHF.

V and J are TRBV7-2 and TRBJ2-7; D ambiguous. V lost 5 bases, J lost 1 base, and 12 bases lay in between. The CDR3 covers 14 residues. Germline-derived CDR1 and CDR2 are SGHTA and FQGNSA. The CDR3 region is CASSASAASYEQYF. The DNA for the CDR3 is TGTGCCAGCAGCGCTTCTGCGGCATCCTACGAGCAGTACTTC.

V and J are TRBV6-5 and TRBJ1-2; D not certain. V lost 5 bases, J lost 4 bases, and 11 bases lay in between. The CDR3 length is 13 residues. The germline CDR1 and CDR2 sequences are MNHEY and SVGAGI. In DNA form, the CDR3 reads TGTGCCAGCAGTAAGGCCGGGAGCTATGGCTACACCTTC. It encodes CASSKAGSYGYTF.

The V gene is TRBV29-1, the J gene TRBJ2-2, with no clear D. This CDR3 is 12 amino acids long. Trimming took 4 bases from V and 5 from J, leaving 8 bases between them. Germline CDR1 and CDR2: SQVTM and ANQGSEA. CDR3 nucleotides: TGCAGCGTTGTGACCGGGACCGGGGAGCTGTTTTTT. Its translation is CSVVTGTGELFF.

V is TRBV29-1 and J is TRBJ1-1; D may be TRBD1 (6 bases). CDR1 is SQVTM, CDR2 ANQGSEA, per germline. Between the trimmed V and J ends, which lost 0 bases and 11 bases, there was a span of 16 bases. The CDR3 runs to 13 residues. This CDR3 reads CSVEEVTPGEAFF. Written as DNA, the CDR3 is TGCAGCGTTGAAGAAGTAACGCCAGGGGAGGCTTTCTTT.

The CDR3 bases are TGTGCCAGCAGCGCGGGACAGGGGTTGATCGTAGGCTACACCTTC. Its translation is CASSAGQGLIVGYTF. V gene TRBV5-4 combines with J gene TRBJ1-2, with 10 positions matching TRBD1. With 4 bases clipped from V and 8 bases from J, the junction kept 11 bases outside the gene matches. The CDR3 length is 15 residues. The germline V gene encodes CDR1 SGHNT and CDR2 YYREEE (reference sequence).

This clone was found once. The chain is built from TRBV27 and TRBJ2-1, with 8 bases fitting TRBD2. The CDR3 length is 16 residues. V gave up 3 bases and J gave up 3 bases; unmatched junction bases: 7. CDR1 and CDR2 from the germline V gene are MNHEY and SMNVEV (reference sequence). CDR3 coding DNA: TGTGCCAGCAGTTTCCAGTGGCTAGCGGGCTACAATGAGCAGTTCTTC. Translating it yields CASSFQWLAGYNEQFF.

Here the CDR3 DNA reads TGTGCCAGCAGCTTAAACGCAGCAGGTAGCACAGATACGCAGTATTTT. This sequence encodes CASSLNAAGSTDTQYF. This chain links TRBV11-2 with TRBJ2-3; no definite D call. Between the trimmed V and J ends, which lost 2 bases and 0 bases, there was a span of 12 bases. CDR3 length: 16 amino acids. Germline V gene data show CDR1 as SGHAT and CDR2 as FQNNGV.

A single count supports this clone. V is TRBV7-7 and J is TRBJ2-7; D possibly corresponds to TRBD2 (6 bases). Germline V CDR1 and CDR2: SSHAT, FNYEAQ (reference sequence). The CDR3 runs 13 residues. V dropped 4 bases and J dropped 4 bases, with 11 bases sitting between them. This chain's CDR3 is CASSSGLSYEQYF. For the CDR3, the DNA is TGTGCCAGCAGCTCGGGACTTAGTTACGAGCAGTACTTC.

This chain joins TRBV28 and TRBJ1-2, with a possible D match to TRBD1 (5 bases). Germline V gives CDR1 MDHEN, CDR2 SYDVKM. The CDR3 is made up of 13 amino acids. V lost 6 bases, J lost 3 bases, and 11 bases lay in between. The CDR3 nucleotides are TGTGCCAGCAGACAGGTCTCCTACTATGGCTACACCTTC. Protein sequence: CASRQVSYYGYTF.

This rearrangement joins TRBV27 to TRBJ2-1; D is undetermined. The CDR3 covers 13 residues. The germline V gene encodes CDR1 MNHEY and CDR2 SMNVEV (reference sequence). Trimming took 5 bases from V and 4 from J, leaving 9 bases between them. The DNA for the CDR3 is TGTGCCAGCAGTCTCTCAGATTACAATGAGCAGTTCTTC. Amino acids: CASSLSDYNEQFF.

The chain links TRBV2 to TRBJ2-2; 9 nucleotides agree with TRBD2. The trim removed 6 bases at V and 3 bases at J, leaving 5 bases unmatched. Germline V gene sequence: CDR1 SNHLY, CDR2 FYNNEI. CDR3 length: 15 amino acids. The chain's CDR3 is CASSRLAEHTGELFF. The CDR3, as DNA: TGTGCCAGCAGCAGACTAGCGGAACACACCGGGGAGCTGTTTTTT.

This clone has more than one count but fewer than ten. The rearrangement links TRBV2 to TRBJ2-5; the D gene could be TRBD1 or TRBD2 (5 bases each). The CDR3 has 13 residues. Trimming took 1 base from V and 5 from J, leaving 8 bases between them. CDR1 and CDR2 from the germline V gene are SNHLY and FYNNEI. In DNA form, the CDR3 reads TGTGCCAGCAGTGAAGTGTGGGGGGAGACCCAGTACTTC. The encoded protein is CASSEVWGETQYF.

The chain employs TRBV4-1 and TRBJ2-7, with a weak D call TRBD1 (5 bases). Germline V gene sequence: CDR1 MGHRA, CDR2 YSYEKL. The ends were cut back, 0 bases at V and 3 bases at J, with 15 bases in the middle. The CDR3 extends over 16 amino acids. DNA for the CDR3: TGCGCCAGCAGCCAAGATCATCAAAGGACAAACTACGAGCAGTACTTC. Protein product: CASSQDHQRTNYEQYF.

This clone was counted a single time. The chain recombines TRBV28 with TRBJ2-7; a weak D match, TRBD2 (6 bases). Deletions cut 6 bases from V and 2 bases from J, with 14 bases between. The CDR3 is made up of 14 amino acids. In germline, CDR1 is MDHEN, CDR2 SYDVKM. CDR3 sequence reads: CASSLPLATYEQYF. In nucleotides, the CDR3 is TGTGCCAGCAGCTTGCCACTAGCTACCTACGAGCAGTACTTC. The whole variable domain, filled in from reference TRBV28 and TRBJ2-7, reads DVKVTQSSRYLVKRTGEKVFLECVQDMDHENMFWYRQDPGLGLRLIYFSYDVKMKEKGDIPEGYSVSREKKERFSLILESASTNQTSMYLCASSLPLATYEQYFGPGTRLTVT.

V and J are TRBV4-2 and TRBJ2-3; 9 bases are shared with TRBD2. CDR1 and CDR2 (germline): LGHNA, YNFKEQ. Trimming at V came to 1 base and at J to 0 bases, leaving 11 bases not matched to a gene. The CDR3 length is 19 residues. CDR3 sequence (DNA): TGTGCCAGCAGCCAAGCAGGGATTAGGACTAGCGTGAGCACAGATACGCAGTATTTT. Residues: CASSQAGIRTSVSTDTQYF.

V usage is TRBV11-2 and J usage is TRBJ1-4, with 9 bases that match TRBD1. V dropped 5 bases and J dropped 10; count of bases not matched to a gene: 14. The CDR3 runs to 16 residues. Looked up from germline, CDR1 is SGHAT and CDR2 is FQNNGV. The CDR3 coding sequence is TGTGCCAGCAGCAACCTTCCCCGGGACAGGGACGCAAAACTGTTTTTT. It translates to CASSNLPRDRDAKLFF.

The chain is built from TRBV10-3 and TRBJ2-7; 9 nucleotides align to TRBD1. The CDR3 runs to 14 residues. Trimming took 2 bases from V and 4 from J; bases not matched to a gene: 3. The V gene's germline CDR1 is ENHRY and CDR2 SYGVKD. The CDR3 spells CAISEGTGYYEQYF. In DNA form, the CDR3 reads TGTGCCATCAGTGAGGGGACAGGGTATTACGAGCAGTACTTC.